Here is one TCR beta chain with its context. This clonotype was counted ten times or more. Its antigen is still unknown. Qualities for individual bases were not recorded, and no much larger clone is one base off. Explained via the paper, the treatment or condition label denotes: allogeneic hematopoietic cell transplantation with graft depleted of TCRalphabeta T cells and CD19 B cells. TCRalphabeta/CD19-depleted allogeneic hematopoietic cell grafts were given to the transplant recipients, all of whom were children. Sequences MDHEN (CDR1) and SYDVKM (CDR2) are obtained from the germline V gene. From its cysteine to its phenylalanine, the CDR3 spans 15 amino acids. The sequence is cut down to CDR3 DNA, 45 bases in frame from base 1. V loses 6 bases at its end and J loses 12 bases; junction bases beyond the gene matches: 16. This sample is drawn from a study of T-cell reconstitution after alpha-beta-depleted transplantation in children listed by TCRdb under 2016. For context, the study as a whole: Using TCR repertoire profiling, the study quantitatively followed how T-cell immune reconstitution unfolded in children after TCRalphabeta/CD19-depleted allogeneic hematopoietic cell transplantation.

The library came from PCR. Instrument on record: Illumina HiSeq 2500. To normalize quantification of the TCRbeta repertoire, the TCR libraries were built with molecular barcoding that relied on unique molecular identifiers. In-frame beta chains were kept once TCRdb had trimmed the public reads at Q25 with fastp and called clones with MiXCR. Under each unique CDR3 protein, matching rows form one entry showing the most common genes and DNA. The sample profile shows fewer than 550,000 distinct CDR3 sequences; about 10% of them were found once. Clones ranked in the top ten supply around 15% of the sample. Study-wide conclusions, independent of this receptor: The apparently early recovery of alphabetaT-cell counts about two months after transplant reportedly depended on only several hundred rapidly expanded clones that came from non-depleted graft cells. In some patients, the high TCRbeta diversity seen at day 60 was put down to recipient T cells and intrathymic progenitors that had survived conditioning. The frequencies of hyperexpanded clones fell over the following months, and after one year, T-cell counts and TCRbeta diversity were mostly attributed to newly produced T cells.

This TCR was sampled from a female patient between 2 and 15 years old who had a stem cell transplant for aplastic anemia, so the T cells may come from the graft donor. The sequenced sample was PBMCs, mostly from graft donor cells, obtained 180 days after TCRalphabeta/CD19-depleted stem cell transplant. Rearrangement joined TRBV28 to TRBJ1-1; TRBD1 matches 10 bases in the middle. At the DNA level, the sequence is TGTGCCAGCAGCCAGGGGACAGGGGCGCCCCCCTTTTCTTTCTTT. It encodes CASSQGTGAPPFSFF.